This T cell receptor beta chain was recovered during a study of T cells in Graves' hyperthyroidism and ophthalmopathy. Study conclusions and caveats: The authors' 13 V-J model separated ophthalmopathy from stable hyperthyroidism. The model foresaw ophthalmopathy a median around 6 months prior to onset.

Turning to this clonotype: What it binds is unknown.

Using RNA transcripts as the source, TCR beta CDR3 regions were amplified. An initial round of RT-PCR targeting the TCR CDR3 relied on the HTBI primer set. TCRdb ran MiXCR on the multiplex PCR reads and lists one entry per CDR3 protein. This table has hundreds of thousands of distinct CDR3 sequences, about 14% appearing once. The CDR3 loop spans 17 amino acids. J lost 0 bases, V lost 2 bases, and 7 bases had no gene match. The V gene's germline CDR1 is MNHEY and CDR2 SVGAGI. Sequencing input: blood. The clonotype comes from a woman in her thirties with Graves' hyperthyroidism that later progressed to Graves' ophthalmopathy. The rearrangement joins TRBV6-5 to TRBJ1-1; TRBD1 agrees at 9 bases. The CDR3 coding sequence is TGTGCCAGCAGTTACAAGGACAGGGGATGGATGAACACTGAAGCTTTCTTT. It encodes CASSYKDRGWMNTEAFF.